This T cell receptor beta chain was recovered during a study of CD8 T cells in Susac syndrome. V was shortened by 9 bases and J by 2 bases, with 14 bases between the two germline ends. The CDR3 runs to 15 residues. CDR1 and CDR2 from the germline V gene are SNHLY and FYNNEI. Random-hexamer reverse transcription was applied to about 0.45 to 1 ug RNA. It was immunoSEQ multiplex PCR that amplified TCR beta CDR3 across 54 Vbeta and 13 Jbeta. One entry per CDR3 protein, called by TCRdb with MiXCR from the immunoSEQ multiplex PCR reads. This sample carries around 26,000 distinct CDR3 sequences, around 94% of them seen once, and the ten largest clones take 0.27%. The sequenced target, TCR beta, came from blood CD8+ and CD4+ T cells.

Sequenced material: CD8+ T cells from PBMCs. The gene calls are TRBV2 and TRBJ2-6, with TRBD1 as a possible D gene (6 bases). This clonotype was obtained from a human donor in good health. The DNA for the CDR3 is TGTGCCAGTTCCACAGGGACGGCTGGGGCCAACGTCCTGACTTTC. Protein sequence: CASSTGTAGANVLTF.